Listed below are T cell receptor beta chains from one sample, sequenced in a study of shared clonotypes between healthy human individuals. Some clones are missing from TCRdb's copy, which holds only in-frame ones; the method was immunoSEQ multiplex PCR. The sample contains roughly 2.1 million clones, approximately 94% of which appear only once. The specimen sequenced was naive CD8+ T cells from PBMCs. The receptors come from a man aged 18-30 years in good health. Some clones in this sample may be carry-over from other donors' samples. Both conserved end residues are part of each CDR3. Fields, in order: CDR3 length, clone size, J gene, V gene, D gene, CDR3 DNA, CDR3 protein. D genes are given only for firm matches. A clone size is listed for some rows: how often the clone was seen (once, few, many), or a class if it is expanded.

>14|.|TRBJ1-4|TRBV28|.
TGTGCCAGCAGTCTGGTTCCAACTAATGAAAAACTGTTTTTT
CASSLVPTNEKLFF
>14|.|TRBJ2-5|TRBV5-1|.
TGCGCCAGCAGCTTTGAAGCATTTCAAGAGACCCAGTACTTC
CASSFEAFQETQYF
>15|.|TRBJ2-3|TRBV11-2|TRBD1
TGTGCCAGCAGCCAGACAGGGATCTTTGCAGATACGCAGTATTTT
CASSQTGIFADTQYF
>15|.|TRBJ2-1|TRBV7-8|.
TGTGCCAGCAGCGGTCGAGGGGAGTTCTACAATGAGCAGTTCTTC
CASSGRGEFYNEQFF
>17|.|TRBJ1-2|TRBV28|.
TGTGCCAGCAGTTTTACCCCTTTGAGGCAGGTCGGCTATGGCTACACCTTC
CASSFTPLRQVGYGYTF
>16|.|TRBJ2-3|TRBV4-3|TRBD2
TGCGCCAGCAGCCAAGTTCTAGCGGGGAACACAGATACGCAGTATTTT
CASSQVLAGNTDTQYF
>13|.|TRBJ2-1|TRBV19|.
TGTGCCAGTAGTATGGGCACATACAATGAGCAGTTCTTC
CASSMGTYNEQFF
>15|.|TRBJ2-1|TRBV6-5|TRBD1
TGTGCCAGCAGTTTCCAGGGGGTGTCCTACAATGAGCAGTTCTTC
CASSFQGVSYNEQFF
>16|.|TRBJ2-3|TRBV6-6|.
TGTGCCAGCAGTTACTGGTTTCCGAATAGCACAGATACGCAGTATTTT
CASSYWFPNSTDTQYF
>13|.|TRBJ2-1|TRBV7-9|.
TGTGCCAGCAGCCACCCCGGGGCCGGTGAGCAGTTCTTC
CASSHPGAGEQFF
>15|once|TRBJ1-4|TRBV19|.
TGTGCCAGTAGTACTTCTTGGTTAGGTAATGAAAAACTGTTTTTT
CASSTSWLGNEKLFF
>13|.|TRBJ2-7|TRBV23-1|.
TGCGCCAGCAGTCTCGAAGGGGCCTACGAGCAGTACTTC
CASSLEGAYEQYF
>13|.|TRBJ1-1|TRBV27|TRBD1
TGTGCCAGCCGAACAGGGGGAAGGACTGAAGCTTTCTTT
CASRTGGRTEAFF
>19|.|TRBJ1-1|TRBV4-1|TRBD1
TGCGCCAGCAGCCCGCCCCAACCCGGGACAGGGGTACGGAACACTGAAGCTTTCTTT
CASSPPQPGTGVRNTEAFF
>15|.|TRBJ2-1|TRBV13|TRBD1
TGTGCCAGCAGCTCCACGGGACAGGCCGCAGTTGAGCAGTTCTTC
CASSSTGQAAVEQFF
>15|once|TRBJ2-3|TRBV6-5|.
TGTGCCAGCAGTTTAGGGCAGACTAGCACAGATACGCAGTATTTT
CASSLGQTSTDTQYF